This TCR beta chain comes out of a study of neoadjuvant anti-PD-1 for oral cavity cancer. Study-level results: Higher pretreatment Treg/Th17 ratios tracked higher pretreatment blood clonality. Post-nivolumab, blood T cell clonality was significantly elevated in non-responders.

Assay: immunoSEQ multiplex PCR; the TCRdb copy retains only in-frame clones and omits some. The sample holds about 16,000 clones, about two thirds seen once. No culture or expansion preceded analysis of these blood cells. As regards this clone: Its matching antigen is unknown.

V lost 0 bases and J lost 7; bases outside the gene matches: 20. The CDR3 totals 20 residues. Germline V gene data show CDR1 as SGHNT and CDR2 as YYREEE (reference sequence). This chain links TRBV5-4 with TRBJ2-2; TRBD1 matches 8 bases. This material consisted of PBMCs, taken before nivolumab (anti-PD-1) treatment. The clonotype was recovered from a person aged 35 to 85 with oral cavity squamous cell carcinoma. For the CDR3, the DNA is TGTGCCAGCAGCTTGGCGTGGATTGTTGAGACAGGGGTTAGTAGCGGGGAGCTGTTTTTT. This translates into CASSLAWIVETGVSSGELFF.